This is a list of T cell receptor beta chains from one sample in a study of blood T cell repertoires in COVID-19. The repertoire was sequenced with immunoSEQ multiplex PCR; TCRdb's copy has only in-frame clones and lacks some. The table has some 200,000 clones, roughly 80% seen once. Sequenced: peripheral blood. The origin of the receptors is a woman of 80 years or more with acute or convalescent COVID-19. Both conserved end residues are part of each CDR3. A D gene is named only where the DNA matches it firmly. Part of the rows lack a size; the others show once, few, many or a class for expanded clones.

J gene: TRBJ1-1
D gene: NA
clone size: NA
V gene: TRBV30
CDR3 protein: CAWRATVEAFF
CDR3 DNA: TGTGCCTGGAGGGCCACAGTTGAAGCTTTCTTT

J gene: TRBJ1-2
D gene: NA
clone size: once
V gene: TRBV3-1/TRBV3-2
CDR3 protein: CASSQDLATDYGYTF
CDR3 DNA: TGTGCCAGCAGCCAAGATTTGGCAACAGACTATGGCTACACCTTC

J gene: TRBJ1-4
D gene: NA
clone size: NA
V gene: TRBV5-1
CDR3 protein: CASSLVAGGNEKLFF
CDR3 DNA: TGCGCCAGCAGCTTGGTCGCCGGCGGTAATGAAAAACTGTTTTTT

J gene: TRBJ1-5
D gene: NA
clone size: NA
V gene: TRBV3-1/TRBV3-2
CDR3 protein: CASSQGRPQGPQHF
CDR3 DNA: TGTGCCAGCAGCCAAGGACGGCCTCAGGGGCCCCAGCATTTT

J gene: TRBJ1-6
D gene: NA
clone size: few
V gene: TRBV2
CDR3 protein: CASSQGRGTNSPLHF
CDR3 DNA: TGTGCCAGCAGTCAGGGTAGGGGGACGAATTCACCCCTCCACTTT

J gene: TRBJ1-4
D gene: NA
clone size: NA
V gene: TRBV7-9
CDR3 protein: CASSLVPTPGFSSEKLFF
CDR3 DNA: TGTGCCAGCAGCTTGGTCCCTACTCCAGGGTTCTCGTCTGAAAAACTGTTTTTT

J gene: TRBJ2-3
D gene: TRBD2
clone size: NA
V gene: TRBV10-1
CDR3 protein: CASSEALAGDDTQYF
CDR3 DNA: TGCGCCAGCAGTGAGGCTCTAGCGGGAGATGATACGCAGTATTTT

J gene: TRBJ1-1
D gene: NA
clone size: NA
V gene: TRBV5-4
CDR3 protein: CASNLDDSAEAFF
CDR3 DNA: TGTGCCAGCAACCTGGACGACAGCGCTGAAGCTTTCTTT

J gene: TRBJ1-1
D gene: NA
clone size: NA
V gene: TRBV7-9
CDR3 protein: CASSLDSYTEAFF
CDR3 DNA: TGTGCCAGCAGCCTGGACAGTTACACTGAAGCTTTCTTT

J gene: TRBJ1-1
D gene: NA
clone size: few
V gene: TRBV7-9
CDR3 protein: CASSLTQGTREAFF
CDR3 DNA: TGTGCCAGCAGCCTCACACAGGGTACCCGTGAAGCTTTCTTT

J gene: TRBJ1-3
D gene: NA
clone size: NA
V gene: TRBV5-1
CDR3 protein: CASSLVGGLHSGNTIYF
CDR3 DNA: TGCGCCAGCAGCTTGGTCGGGGGGCTCCACTCTGGAAACACCATATATTTT

J gene: TRBJ2-2
D gene: TRBD2
clone size: NA
V gene: TRBV30
CDR3 protein: CAWSTMGGGTGELFF
CDR3 DNA: TGTGCCTGGAGTACAATGGGGGGGGGCACCGGGGAGCTGTTTTTT

J gene: TRBJ2-2
D gene: NA
clone size: NA
V gene: TRBV5-1
CDR3 protein: CASSLVQTNTGELFF
CDR3 DNA: TGCGCCAGCAGCTTGGTTCAGACGAACACCGGGGAGCTGTTTTTT

J gene: TRBJ2-4
D gene: NA
clone size: NA
V gene: TRBV7-2
CDR3 protein: CASSLGAGAWEIQYF
CDR3 DNA: TGTGCCAGCAGCTTGGGCGCAGGGGCGTGGGAAATTCAGTACTTC

J gene: TRBJ1-2
D gene: TRBD1
clone size: NA
V gene: TRBV9
CDR3 protein: CASSLGTEPNYGYTF
CDR3 DNA: TGTGCCAGCAGCCTCGGGACAGAACCTAACTATGGCTACACCTTC